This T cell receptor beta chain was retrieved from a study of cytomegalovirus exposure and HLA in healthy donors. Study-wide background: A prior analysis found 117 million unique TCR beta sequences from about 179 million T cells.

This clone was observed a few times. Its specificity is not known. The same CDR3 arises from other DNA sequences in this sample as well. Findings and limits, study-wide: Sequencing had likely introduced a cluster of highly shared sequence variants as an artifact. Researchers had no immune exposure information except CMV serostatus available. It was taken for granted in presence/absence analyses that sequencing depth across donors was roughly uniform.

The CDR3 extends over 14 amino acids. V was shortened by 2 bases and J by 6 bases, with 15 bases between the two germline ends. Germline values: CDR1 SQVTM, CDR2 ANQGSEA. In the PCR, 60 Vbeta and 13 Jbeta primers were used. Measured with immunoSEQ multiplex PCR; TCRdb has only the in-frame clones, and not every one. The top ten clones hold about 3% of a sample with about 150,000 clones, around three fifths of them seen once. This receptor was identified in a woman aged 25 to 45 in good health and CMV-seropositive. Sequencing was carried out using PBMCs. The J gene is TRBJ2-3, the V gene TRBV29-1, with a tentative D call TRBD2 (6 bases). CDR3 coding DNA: TGCAGCGTTGAACCCCCGGGACTCAGCGATACGCAGTATTTT. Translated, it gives CSVEPPGLSDTQYF.